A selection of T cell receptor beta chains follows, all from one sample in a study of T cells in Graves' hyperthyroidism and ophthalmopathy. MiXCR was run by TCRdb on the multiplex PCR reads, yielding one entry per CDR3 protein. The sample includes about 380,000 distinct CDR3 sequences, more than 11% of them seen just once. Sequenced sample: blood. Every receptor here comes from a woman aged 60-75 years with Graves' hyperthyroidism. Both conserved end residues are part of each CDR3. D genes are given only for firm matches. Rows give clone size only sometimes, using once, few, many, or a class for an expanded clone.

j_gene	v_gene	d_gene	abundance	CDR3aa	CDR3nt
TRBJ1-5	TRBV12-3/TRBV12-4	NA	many	CASSFPGLPNQPQHF	TGTGCCAGCAGTTTTCCAGGGCTACCAAATCAGCCCCAGCATTTT
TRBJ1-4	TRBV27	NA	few	CASSRQGSEKLFF	TGTGCCAGCAGTCGGCAGGGGAGTGAAAAACTGTTTTTT
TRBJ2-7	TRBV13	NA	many	CASSLLGTPGNEQYF	TGTGCCAGCAGCCTCCTCGGGACCCCCGGGAACGAGCAGTACTTC
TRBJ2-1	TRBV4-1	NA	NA	CASKHYNEQFF	TGCGCCAGCAAACACTACAATGAGCAGTTCTTC
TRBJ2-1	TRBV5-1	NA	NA	CASSSGSGSYNEQFF	TGCGCCAGCAGCAGCGGTAGCGGTTCCTACAATGAGCAGTTCTTC
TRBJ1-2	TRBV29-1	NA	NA	CSVEDTTGPSYGYTF	TGCAGCGTTGAAGATACGACAGGCCCGAGCTATGGCTACACCTTC
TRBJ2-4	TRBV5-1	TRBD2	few	CASSLGLAGVGAKNIQYF	TGCGCCAGCAGCTTGGGACTAGCGGGAGTCGGGGCCAAAAACATTCAGTACTTC
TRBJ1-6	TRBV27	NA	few	CASSFKGGSYNSPLHF	TGTGCCAGCAGTTTCAAAGGGGGCTCCTATAATTCACCCCTCCACTTT
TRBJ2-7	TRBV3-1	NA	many	CASSPTQSSYEQYF	TGTGCCAGCAGTCCAACCCAGAGCTCCTACGAGCAGTACTTC
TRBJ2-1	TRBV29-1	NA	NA	CSQGGGNEQFF	TGCAGCCAGGGTGGGGGCAATGAGCAGTTCTTC
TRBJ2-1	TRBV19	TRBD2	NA	CASSHGLAGESNEQFF	TGTGCCAGTAGCCACGGACTAGCGGGAGAATCCAATGAGCAGTTCTTC
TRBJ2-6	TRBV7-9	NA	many	CASSPRTALGSGANVLTF	TGTGCCAGCAGCCCGAGGACAGCGCTGGGATCTGGGGCCAACGTCCTGACTTTC
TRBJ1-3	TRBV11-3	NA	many	CASRQSSGNTIYF	TGTGCCAGCAGACAGAGCTCTGGAAACACCATATATTTT
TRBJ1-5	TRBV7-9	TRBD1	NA	CASSFAGGNQPQHF	TGTGCCAGCAGCTTCGCAGGGGGAAATCAGCCCCAGCATTTT
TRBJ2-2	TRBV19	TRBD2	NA	CASSIDGLAGGTGELFF	TGTGCCAGTAGTATAGATGGACTAGCGGGAGGCACCGGGGAGCTGTTTTTT
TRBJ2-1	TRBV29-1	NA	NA	CRAYGDSKGLNEQFF	TGCAGGGCCTATGGGGACTCGAAGGGCCTCAATGAGCAGTTCTTC
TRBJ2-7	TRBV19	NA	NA	CASSPGQQGYEQYF	TGTGCCAGTAGTCCCGGACAGCAAGGCTACGAGCAGTACTTC
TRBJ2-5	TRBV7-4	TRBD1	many	CASSHAQTGACQETQYF	TGTGCCAGCAGCCACGCCCAGACAGGGGCCTGCCAAGAGACCCAGTACTTC
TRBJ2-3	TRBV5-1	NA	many	CASSFPSSTDTQYF	TGCGCCAGCAGCTTTCCATCTAGCACAGATACGCAGTATTTT
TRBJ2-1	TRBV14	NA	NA	CASSPPGSRNEQFF	TGTGCCAGCAGCCCCCCAGGGTCGAGGAATGAGCAGTTCTTC
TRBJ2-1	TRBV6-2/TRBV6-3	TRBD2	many	CASSYGAGDDNEQFF	TGTGCCAGCAGTTATGGGGCGGGAGATGACAATGAGCAGTTCTTC
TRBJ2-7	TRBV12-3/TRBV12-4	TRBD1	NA	CASSFQGQGGYEQYF	TGTGCCAGCAGTTTCCAGGGACAGGGGGGCTACGAGCAGTACTTC
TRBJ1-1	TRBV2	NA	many	CASTGALNTEAFF	TGTGCCAGCACAGGGGCACTGAACACTGAAGCTTTCTTT
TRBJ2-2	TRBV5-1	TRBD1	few	CASSFHRQGLTGELFF	TGCGCCAGCAGCTTTCACAGACAGGGTCTCACCGGGGAGCTGTTTTTT
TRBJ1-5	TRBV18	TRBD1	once	CASSPGGTGESNQPQHF	TGTGCCAGCTCACCAGGTGGAACAGGGGAGAGCAATCAGCCCCAGCATTTT
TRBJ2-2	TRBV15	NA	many	CATSREVGTVDAGELFF	TGTGCCACCAGCAGAGAAGTAGGAACGGTGGATGCCGGGGAGCTGTTTTTT
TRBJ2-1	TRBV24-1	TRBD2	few	CATSEAGLAVNNEQFF	TGTGCCACCAGTGAGGCGGGACTAGCGGTTAACAATGAGCAGTTCTTC
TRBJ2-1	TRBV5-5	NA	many	CASSLGGYISYNEQFF	TGTGCCAGCAGCTTGGGGGGCTATATTTCCTACAATGAGCAGTTCTTC
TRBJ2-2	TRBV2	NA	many	CASSGDHSTTGELFF	TGTGCCAGCAGTGGGGATCACAGTACCACCGGGGAGCTGTTTTTT
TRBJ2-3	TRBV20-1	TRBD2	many	CSASYGRSSTDTQYF	TGCAGTGCCAGCTACGGGAGGTCTAGCACAGATACGCAGTATTTT
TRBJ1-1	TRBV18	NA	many	CASSQPNLMNTEAFF	TGTGCCAGCTCACAACCGAACCTCATGAACACTGAAGCTTTCTTT
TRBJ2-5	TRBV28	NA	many	CASRPNRDLQETQYF	TGTGCCAGCAGGCCCAACAGGGACCTCCAAGAGACCCAGTACTTC
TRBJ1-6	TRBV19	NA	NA	CASSASGGALRNSPLHF	TGTGCCAGTAGCGCCTCGGGGGGGGCGCTTCGAAATTCACCCCTCCACTTT
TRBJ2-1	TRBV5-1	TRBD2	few	CASSISGGGNEQFF	TGCGCCAGCAGCATTAGCGGGGGGGGGAATGAGCAGTTCTTC
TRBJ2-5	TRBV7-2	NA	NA	CASSLLSTGARKETQYF	TGTGCCAGCAGCTTATTATCGACGGGAGCTAGGAAAGAGACCCAGTACTTC
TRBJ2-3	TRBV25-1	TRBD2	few	CASSGTSGGADTQYF	TGTGCCAGCAGTGGGACTAGCGGGGGGGCAGATACGCAGTATTTT
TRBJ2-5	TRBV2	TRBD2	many	CASSDLGLAGLETQYF	TGTGCCAGCAGTGATTTGGGACTAGCGGGACTGGAGACCCAGTACTTC
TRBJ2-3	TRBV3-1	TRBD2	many	CASSQGPSGNSDTQYF	TGTGCCAGCAGCCAAGGTCCTAGCGGGAACTCAGATACGCAGTATTTT
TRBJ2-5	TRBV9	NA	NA	CASSGGKGEHQETQYF	TGTGCCAGCAGCGGGGGGAAAGGGGAACACCAAGAGACCCAGTACTTC
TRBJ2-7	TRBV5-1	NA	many	CASSLTLGSGLTYEQYF	TGCGCCAGCAGCCTGACACTCGGGAGCGGTCTGACCTACGAGCAGTACTTC
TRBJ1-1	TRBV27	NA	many	CASSLLGGEAFF	TGTGCCAGCAGCCTACTAGGCGGTGAAGCTTTCTTT
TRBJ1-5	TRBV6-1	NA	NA	CASSPLIFQPQHF	TGTGCCAGCAGTCCCCTCATCTTTCAGCCCCAGCATTTT
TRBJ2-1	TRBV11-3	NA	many	CASSLGGGKDEQFF	TGTGCCAGCAGCTTAGGTGGCGGGAAAGATGAGCAGTTCTTC
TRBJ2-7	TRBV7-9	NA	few	CASSTDKTYEQYF	TGTGCCAGCAGCACAGACAAGACCTACGAGCAGTACTTC
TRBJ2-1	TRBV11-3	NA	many	CASSIFGGSYNEQFF	TGTGCCAGCAGCATCTTCGGTGGCTCCTACAATGAGCAGTTCTTC